This T cell receptor (beta chain) was captured by sequencing in a study of blood T cells in healthy people across ages. Study details: Per every two T cells, about one barcoded beta molecule was captured by template switching.

Notes on the study in general: Fewer expanded clones and more diversity marked long-lived versus aged donors.

Using a J-beta primer mix together with a sample-barcoded 5' primer, a second PCR was run for about 6 to 12 cycles. No fewer than 2.5 million CDR3-containing paired-end reads came from each sample. MiXCR, applied by TCRdb to the 5' RACE reads, yields one record per CDR3 protein. The profile shows 500,000 to 700,000 distinct CDR3 sequences, 25% to 30% of them singletons. In the case of this clonotype: Its antigen is unidentified.

Donors gave around 9.8 milliliters of peripheral blood apiece. The V end was cut by 1 base, the J end by 0 bases, with 13 bases between. CDR1 and CDR2 (germline): LGHDT, YNNKEL (reference sequence). The CDR3 extends over 17 amino acids. The sample was blood. The TCR sequence derives from a woman aged 80 or older in good health. V usage is TRBV3-1 and J usage is TRBJ1-5; possibly TRBD1 for D (6 bases). In DNA, the CDR3 is TGTGCCAGCAGCCAAGGTGGACAGAAGTATAGCAATCAGCCCCAGCATTTT. Residues: CASSQGGQKYSNQPQHF.